The T cell receptor (beta chain) under discussion was sequenced for a study of blood T cell repertoires in COVID-19. The method was immunoSEQ multiplex PCR; TCRdb's version includes in-frame clones alone and lacks a portion of them. The data contain fewer than 350,000 clones, roughly 86% of them singletons. This CDR3 has 15 amino acids. Looked up from germline, CDR1 is GTSNPN and CDR2 is SVGIG (reference sequence). Trimming removed 0 bases at V and 3 bases at J, with 13 bases between. This chain links TRBV30 with TRBJ2-3, with a weak D call TRBD1 (6 bases). The sample taken for sequencing was peripheral blood. The sequence was collected from a woman aged 30 to 39 who had recovered from COVID-19. For the CDR3, the DNA is TGTGCCTGGAGTGTAGGTCCCAGGGGTACAGATACGCAGTATTTT. Amino acid sequence: CAWSVGPRGTDTQYF.